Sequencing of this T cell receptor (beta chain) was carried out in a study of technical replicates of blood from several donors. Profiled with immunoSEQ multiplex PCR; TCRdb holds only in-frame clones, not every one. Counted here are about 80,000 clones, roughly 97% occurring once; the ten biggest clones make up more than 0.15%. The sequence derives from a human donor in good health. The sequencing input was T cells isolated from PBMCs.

CDR3: CASNTGTGGEETQYF. The DNA of the CDR3 is TGTGCCAGCAACACCGGGACAGGGGGTGAAGAGACCCAGTACTTC. The chain recombines TRBV27 with TRBJ2-5, with 11 bases lining up with TRBD1. Losses at the gene ends were 7 bases for V and 3 bases for J; bases not matched to a gene: 7. Germline V gene data show CDR1 as MNHEY and CDR2 as SMNVEV (reference sequence). This CDR3 spans 15 amino acids.